There are a few counts of the clone carrying this T cell receptor (beta chain). Its specificity is not known. The CDR3 has 15 residues. V was pared by 5 bases and J by 6 bases, with 12 bases of the junction left unmatched. CDR1 is LNHNV, CDR2 YYDKDF, per germline (reference sequence). This sample was taken from a study of CD8 T cell repertoires and HIV-1 epitope variants. On the study more broadly: Control wells had CMV/EBV/flu peptides, negative Ebola AY9, or no peptide.

Method: immunoSEQ multiplex PCR; TCRdb's copy keeps in-frame clones and lacks some. The table shows under 3,500 clones, with 67% occurring only once. This sequence joins TRBV15 and TRBJ2-7, with 8 bases matching TRBD1. Material: cultured CD8+ T cells derived from PBMCs. This TCR came from a male donor with HIV. CDR3 coding DNA: TGTGCCACCAGCGATGGGACAGGTGGCATTGGCGAGCAGTACTTC. It yields the protein CATSDGTGGIGEQYF. Full variable domain (missing parts from reference TRBV15 and TRBJ2-7): DAMVIQNPRYQVTQFGKPVTLSCSQTLNHNVMYWYQQKSSQAPKLLFHYYDKDFNNEADTPDNFQSRRPNTSFCFLDIRSPGLGDTAMYLCATSDGTGGIGEQYFGPGTRLTVT.